This TCR beta chain emerged from a study of metastatic and nonmetastatic thyroid tumors (TCRdb year 2020). Concerning the study at large: Repertoires from peripheral blood and from tumor or nodule tissue samples of malignant and benign thyroid patients were compared.

Library construction relied on PCR. Sequencer: Illumina HiSeq 4000. High-throughput sequencing was used to profile the TCR beta-chain CDR3 region of every patient. The authors' pipeline ran thus. Drawing on CDR3 differences between clinicopathological groups, the researchers built a classifier meant to tell apart patients with distant-metastatic papillary thyroid cancer. To measure repertoire diversity the researchers used the Shannon index, while the Morisita-Horn index served to gauge how similar the tumor and blood repertoires were. TCRdb took the public reads, trimmed them with fastp at Q25, ran MiXCR for clone calling and kept in-frame beta chains. The V and J calls come from TCRdb's annotation, not from the publication. Present in this sample are roughly 63,000 clones, around 15% of which were seen just once. The ten largest clones capture almost 9.5% of the sample. This clone was seen at least ten times. Its antigen is currently not known. No much larger clonotype is one base removed from it; base qualities were not supplied.

According to the germline V gene, CDR1 reads KGHSH and CDR2 reads LQKENI. The trim is 4 bases for V and 5 bases for J, with a gap of 14 bases between the germline ends. The CDR3 has 14 amino acids, counting the end cysteine and phenylalanine. Left in the record is the CDR3 DNA by itself, 42 bases read in frame from the first base. What the research found in general, with its limitations: In both blood and tumor samples, malignant tumors were reported to have significantly higher TCR beta diversity than benign nodules.

No patient had received any treatment before thyroid surgery. The study retrospectively analysed patient clinical samples collected from about 2012 to 2018 using T-cell receptor beta sequencing. Sequencing was performed on blood. The TCR comes from a male donor with papillary thyroid cancer or a benign thyroid nodule (not recorded which). Some clones in this sample may be carry-over from other donors' samples. The rearrangement combines TRBV18 with TRBJ2-5; the D region possibly corresponds to TRBD2 (5 bases align). Here the CDR3 is given as CASSHEGTEETQYF. The nucleotides are TGTGCCAGCTCACATGAGGGAACGGAGGAGACCCAGTACTTC.